The 15 T cell receptor beta chains below were found in one sample sequenced in a study of blood T cells in healthy people across ages. A sample-barcoded 5' primer and a J-beta primer mix were used in a second PCR of roughly 7 to 12 cycles. MiXCR, applied by TCRdb to the 5' RACE reads, yields one record per CDR3 protein. The data contain hundreds of thousands of distinct CDR3 sequences, around 48% of them seen just once; the ten biggest clones take up around a third. Input material: blood. The receptors originated from a woman aged 60-75 years in good health.

V gene TRBV30 combines with J gene TRBJ2-5; D unresolved. V lost 2 bases to trimming and J lost 2 bases, with 3 bases between them. The CDR3 sequence is 11 residues long. The V gene's germline CDR1 is GTSNPN and CDR2 SVGIG (reference sequence). The CDR3, as DNA: TGTGCCTGGAGTACTCAAGAGACCCAGTACTTC. Encoded protein: CAWSTQETQYF.

This CDR3 reads CASSFGQGYYNEQFF. The DNA for the CDR3 is TGTGCCAGCAGCTTTGGTCAGGGGTATTACAATGAGCAGTTCTTC. The rearrangement uses TRBV5-4 and TRBJ2-1, with TRBD1 as a possible D gene (6 bases). V was clipped by 2 bases and J by 4 bases, with 13 bases between them. This CDR3 is built from 15 residues. CDR1 and CDR2 from the germline V gene are SGHNT and YYREEE (reference sequence).

The chain has TRBV5-1 and TRBJ2-3; D gene ambiguous. Per germline, CDR1 SGHRS and CDR2 YFSETQ. V was pared by 1 base and J by 1 base, with 10 bases between. This CDR3 has 15 residues. In DNA, the CDR3 is TGCGCCAGCAGCTTGACAGTAACGCGCACAGATACGCAGTATTTT. Encoded protein: CASSLTVTRTDTQYF.

This clonotype has only a few counts. The chain uses TRBV7-8 and TRBJ2-3, with 7 nucleotides matching TRBD2. The CDR3 totals 15 residues. With 0 bases clipped from V and 4 bases from J, the junction kept 4 bases outside the gene matches. Germline V CDR1 and CDR2: SGHVS, FQNEAQ. The CDR3 protein is CASSLAALAADTQYF. In DNA form, the CDR3 reads TGTGCCAGCAGCTTAGCCGCGCTAGCGGCAGATACGCAGTATTTT. The variable domain in full, with the rest retrieved from reference TRBV7-8 and TRBJ2-3, is GAGVSQSPRYKVAKRGQDVALRCDPISGHVSLFWYQQALGQGPEFLTYFQNEAQLDKSGLPSDRFFAERPEGSVSTLKIQRTQQEDSAVYLCASSLAALAADTQYFGPGTRLTVL.

This chain uses TRBV7-9 with TRBJ2-1; TRBD2 matches 8 bases. The length of the CDR3 is 15 residues. Germline V gene data show CDR1 as SEHNR and CDR2 as FQNEAQ (reference sequence). V gave up 5 bases and J gave up 10 bases; unmatched junction bases: 13. CDR3 sequence reads: CASSHGTSSPTEQFF. The CDR3 bases are TGTGCCAGCAGCCACGGGACTAGTTCACCCACGGAGCAGTTCTTC.

The chain has TRBV28 and TRBJ2-1, with D unclear. Germline CDR1 is MDHEN and CDR2 is SYDVKM. Trimming pared 9 bases from V and 4 bases from J, leaving 7 bases between. The CDR3 sequence is 11 residues long. The CDR3 DNA is TGTGCCAGTCTGGGGTACAATGAGCAGTTCTTC. The encoded protein is CASLGYNEQFF.

The gene calls are TRBV6-5 and TRBJ2-4; 7 nucleotides agree with TRBD2. CDR1 and CDR2 from the germline V gene are MNHEY and SVGAGI. The CDR3 spans 16 residues. V dropped 0 bases and J dropped 2; count of bases not matched to a gene: 4. The DNA for the CDR3 is TGTGCCAGCAGTTACTCGATCGGGGGGTCCAAAAACATTCAGTACTTC. Translation gives CASSYSIGGSKNIQYF.

The table lists this clonotype with a count of one. The chain combines TRBV9 with TRBJ2-1; D unclear. V lost 7 bases to trimming and J lost 9 bases, with 20 bases between them. The CDR3 length is 14 residues. CDR1 and CDR2 from the germline V gene are SGDLS and YYNGEE. The CDR3 region is CASAANVESVEQFF. The CDR3 DNA follows: TGTGCCAGCGCGGCCAATGTCGAGTCGGTTGAGCAGTTCTTC. The full variable domain, completed using reference TRBV9 and TRBJ2-1, is DSGVTQTPKHLITATGQRVTLRCSPRSGDLSVYWYQQSLDQGLQFLIQYYNGEERAKGNILERFSAQQFPDLHSELNLSSLELGDSALYFCASAANVESVEQFFGPGTRLTVL.

This chain joins TRBV28 and TRBJ2-4; no firm D call. V dropped 10 bases and J dropped 0 bases, with 13 bases sitting between them. Germline loops: CDR1 MDHEN, CDR2 SYDVKM. The CDR3 has 14 residues. The CDR3 reads CATGSQLAKNIQYF. CDR3 nucleotide sequence: TGTGCCACCGGCAGCCAGCTAGCCAAAAACATTCAGTACTTC.

This clonotype was counted a few times. This chain connects TRBV5-1 to TRBJ1-1; possibly TRBD1 for D (6 bases). V lost 1 base and J 5 bases, leaving 15 bases between the germline ends. Germline CDR1 and CDR2: SGHRS and YFSETQ. This CDR3 is 15 amino acids long. In nucleotides, the CDR3 is TGCGCCAGCAGCTTGATCCGGGGGCGAGGAACTGAAGCTTTCTTT. It yields the protein CASSLIRGRGTEAFF. Looking up the rest from reference TRBV5-1 and TRBJ1-1 gives the full variable domain: KAGVTQTPRYLIKTRGQQVTLSCSPISGHRSVSWYQQTPGQGLQFLFEYFSETQRNKGNFPGRFSGRQFSNSRSEMNVSTLELGDSALYLCASSLIRGRGTEAFFGQGTRLTVV.

The genes are TRBV4-3 and TRBJ1-2; no reliable D call. Germline V gives CDR1 LGHNA, CDR2 YSLEER. This CDR3 spans 15 amino acids. Trimming left V 0 bases short and J 7 bases short, with 15 bases between. CDR3 nucleotides: TGCGCCAGCAGCCAAGAATCTAAGGATATGCGTGGCTACACCTTC. Its translation is CASSQESKDMRGYTF.

This chain uses TRBV25-1 with TRBJ2-1, with 9 bases aligning to TRBD2. The V gene's germline CDR1 is MGHDK and CDR2 SYGVNS. V shed 6 bases, J shed 8 bases, and the junction held 8 bases outside the gene matches. There are 14 residues in the CDR3. As DNA, the CDR3 is TGTGCCAGCAGCCCTAGCGGGATCTTCCATGAGCAGTTCTTC. Residues: CASSPSGIFHEQFF.

The rearrangement joins TRBV4-2 to TRBJ1-1; 11 nucleotides match TRBD1. CDR3 length equals 15 residues. J lost 5 bases, V lost 1 base, and 3 bases had no gene match. The V gene's germline CDR1 is LGHNA and CDR2 YNFKEQ. The CDR3 loop reads CASSQGGDRGTEAFF. CDR3 sequence (DNA): TGTGCCAGCAGCCAAGGGGGGGACAGGGGGACTGAAGCTTTCTTT.

The chain links TRBV5-1 to TRBJ2-6; TRBD1 matches at 7 bases. The V gene's germline CDR1 is SGHRS and CDR2 YFSETQ. The CDR3 sequence is 16 residues long. Trimming at V came to 3 bases and at J to 1 base, leaving 4 bases not matched to a gene. The CDR3 region is CASSSGQPSGANVLTF. CDR3 DNA sequence: TGCGCCAGCAGCTCGGGACAGCCATCTGGGGCCAACGTCCTGACTTTC.

The table lists this clonotype with a few counts. In DNA, the CDR3 is TGCAGTGCTAGAGAAGGGGGAGGGATTAAAAAGCAGTACTTC. This gives the protein CSAREGGGIKKQYF. V and J are TRBV20-1 and TRBJ2-7, with D perhaps matching TRBD2 (7 bases). The germline CDR1 and CDR2 sequences are DFQATT and SNEGSKA (reference sequence). V dropped 0 bases and J dropped 8 bases, with 17 bases sitting between them. The CDR3 loop spans 14 amino acids.